This TCR beta chain was observed in a study of CD8 T cells in ankylosing spondylitis. From germline, CDR1 is MDHEN and CDR2 SYDVKM. V lost 5 bases and J 2 bases, leaving 16 bases between the germline ends. This CDR3 has 16 amino acids. General study findings and limits: Disease-linked clones proved CD8+ and comparatively uncommon in peripheral blood. What seemed typical of ankylosing spondylitis blood was a TCR beta motif built from roughly eight highly homologous variants. Clones tied to disease were said to be significantly enriched in matched ankylosing spondylitis synovial fluid. Earlier authors reported some of these motif variants in reactive arthritis synovial fluid and blood.

Each TCR beta library was made by quantitative 5'-RACE that incorporated molecular barcodes. Each CDR3 protein is one row after TCRdb ran MiXCR on the 5' RACE reads. Of approximately 220,000 distinct CDR3 sequences detected, about 18% appear once; the ten largest clones hold roughly 43%. Details on this clonotype: Antigen: not known.

The origin of this receptor is a male donor with ankylosing spondylitis. The rearrangement joins TRBV28 to TRBJ2-1; D may correspond to TRBD1 or TRBD2 (6 bases each). What was sequenced was blood, either unsorted or a sorted T cell fraction (not recorded which). The CDR3 DNA reads as TGTGCCAGCAGTCCTAGGGGGGCAGTCACCTACAATGAGCAGTTCTTC. It specifies CASSPRGAVTYNEQFF.